The clone carrying this T cell receptor beta chain was seen more than once but under ten times. Its antigen remains unknown. The data belong to a study of CD8 T cells in ankylosing spondylitis. Broader study findings: About 8 highly homologous variants formed a TCR beta motif that appeared characteristic of ankylosing spondylitis blood.

Germline lookup yields CDR1 DFQATT and CDR2 SNEGSKA (reference sequence). V shed 5 bases and J 4 bases; nucleotides not matched to a gene: 5. CDR3 length: 14 amino acids. TCRdb processed the 5' RACE reads anew with MiXCR; each CDR3 protein has one entry. The sample yields a few hundred thousand distinct CDR3 sequences, about a fifth seen once. The sequence was obtained from a male donor with ankylosing spondylitis. The chain combines TRBV20-1 with TRBJ2-7; 13 bases match TRBD2. Input material: blood, either unsorted or a sorted T cell fraction (not recorded which). This CDR3 is CSAPWTSGSYEQYF. The CDR3, as DNA: TGCAGTGCTCCATGGACTAGCGGGAGTTACGAGCAGTACTTC.